The clone carrying this TCR beta chain was seen only once. The CDR3 loop spans 14 amino acids. V was shortened by 3 bases and J by 2 bases, with 10 bases between the two germline ends. Germline loops: CDR1 ENHRY, CDR2 SYGVKD. This record belongs to a study of blood T cell repertoires in COVID-19. Overall study context: Specimens from acute and convalescent COVID-19 originated in the United States, Italy and Spain. The cDNA or gDNA used as material had been derived from T cells, B-cell-depleted T cells, or PBMCs.

In the authors' methods: Nucleated cell counts were estimated from reference gene primer amplification. Produced via immunoSEQ multiplex PCR; TCRdb's table is partial and in-frame only. That table is the source of V, J and clone size, and D and trimming were worked out from the DNA. This sample has around 100,000 clones; around 83% occur once, and the top ten carry over 1.2%. The chain uses TRBV10-3 and TRBJ1-2; D unresolved. The receptor's source is a man aged 40-55 years with acute or convalescent COVID-19. Sequenced material: peripheral blood. CDR3 sequence reads: CAISEQQVNYGYTF. The CDR3 coding sequence is TGTGCCATCAGTGAACAACAAGTAAACTATGGCTACACCTTC.